The 26 T cell receptor beta chains in this list originate from one sample, sequenced in a study of cytomegalovirus exposure and HLA in healthy donors. A multiplex PCR was run with 60 Vbeta primers and 13 Jbeta primers. The table came from immunoSEQ multiplex PCR; TCRdb's copy has only in-frame clones and leaves some out. This sample has around 150,000 clones, with 79% found just once. Source material: PBMCs. These receptors were collected from a man in his fifties in good health and CMV-seropositive.

This chain joins TRBV28 and TRBJ2-4; D may be TRBD2 (5 bases). The V gene lost 4 bases and the J gene lost 0 bases, with 10 bases spanning the gap. CDR1 is MDHEN and CDR2 is SYDVKM in the germline V gene. The CDR3 covers 15 residues. CDR3 in DNA: TGTGCCAGCAGTTCTGCTGCGGGAGCCAAAAACATTCAGTACTTC. As protein: CASSSAAGAKNIQYF. Filled out from reference TRBV28 and TRBJ2-4, the complete variable domain reads DVKVTQSSRYLVKRTGEKVFLECVQDMDHENMFWYRQDPGLGLRLIYFSYDVKMKEKGDIPEGYSVSREKKERFSLILESASTNQTSMYLCASSSAAGAKNIQYFGAGTRLSVL.

The chain couples TRBV25-1 to TRBJ1-6; 8 bases line up with TRBD1. Germline V gene lookup returns CDR1 MGHDK and CDR2 SYGVNS. Germline trimming cut 10 bases from V and 7 bases from J; bases unmatched to any gene: 9. This CDR3 is built from 14 residues. In nucleotides, the CDR3 is TGTGCCATCCAGATGACAGGGGAGAATTCACCCCTCCACTTT. It yields the protein CAIQMTGENSPLHF.

This sequence joins TRBV6-7 and TRBJ2-2, with 12 bases identical to TRBD2. TRBV6-7 is given ORF status, its function remaining uncertain. V lost 3 bases to trimming and J lost 6 bases; unmatched junction nucleotides: 5. The CDR3 is made up of 16 amino acids. CDR3 nucleotide sequence: TGTGCCAGCAGTTATACTAGCGGGAGGAAGTCCGGGGAGCTGTTTTTT. This translates into CASSYTSGRKSGELFF.

This chain uses TRBV5-1 with TRBJ2-1, with 10 bases matching TRBD1. Per germline, CDR1 SGHRS and CDR2 YFSETQ. There are 15 residues in the CDR3. V was clipped by 3 bases and J by 8 bases; unmatched bases: 8. CDR3 nucleotides: TGCGCCAGCAGCTCCGGGACAGGGGTGATAGATGAGCAGTTCTTC. Its protein is CASSSGTGVIDEQFF.

In this sample, this clone turned up a few times. This rearrangement joins TRBV5-4 to TRBJ2-2; a weak D match, TRBD2 (6 bases). The CDR3 totals 14 residues. Looked up from germline, CDR1 is SGHNT and CDR2 is YYREEE (reference sequence). With 5 bases removed from V and 1 base from J, the gap between germline ends came to 9 bases. In nucleotides, the CDR3 is TGTGCCAGCAGGCCGGGGGTGAACACCGGGGAGCTGTTTTTT. Translation gives CASRPGVNTGELFF.

This clone was detected once. The CDR3 nucleotides are TGCGCCAGCAGCTTCTCCCCGACTAGTCCCCCCGCAGATACGCAGTATTTT. Its protein is CASSFSPTSPPADTQYF. The chain uses TRBV5-1 and TRBJ2-3; the D gene is possibly TRBD2 (6 bases). The germline gives CDR1 SGHRS, CDR2 YFSETQ. This CDR3 has 17 residues. Trimming took off 2 bases at V and 4 bases at J, with 20 bases between the two ends.

The rearrangement links TRBV6-5 to TRBJ2-5; D gene uncertain. The J call could be wrong; TRBJ2-7 is a better fit for the DNA end. The CDR3 sequence is 14 residues long. The germline V gene has CDR1 MNHEY and CDR2 SVGAGI. The CDR3 loop reads CASRQDPSSYEQYF. The CDR3 DNA follows: TGTGCCAGCAGGCAAGATCCAAGTTCCTACGAGCAGTACTTC.

V gene TRBV11-2 combines with J gene TRBJ2-1; D remains unclear. CDR1 and CDR2 (germline): SGHAT, FQNNGV. The V end lost 0 bases, the J end lost 7 bases, and 13 bases lay between the germline ends. The CDR3 is 15 amino acids. In DNA form, the CDR3 reads TGTGCCAGCAGCTTAGAACCGATAAGAGGAAATGAGCAGTTCTTC. It codes for CASSLEPIRGNEQFF.

This clone has more than one count but fewer than ten. The rearrangement uses TRBV30 and TRBJ1-2; perhaps TRBD1 as D (6 bases). Looked up from germline, CDR1 is GTSNPN and CDR2 is SVGIG (reference sequence). V lost 2 bases, J lost 5 bases, and 18 bases lay in between. The CDR3 runs 15 residues. The chain's CDR3 is CAWSKWTAGSYGYTF. Written as DNA, the CDR3 is TGTGCCTGGAGTAAGTGGACAGCAGGGTCTTATGGCTACACCTTC.

The chain has TRBV10-3 and TRBJ2-5; a weak D match, TRBD1 (5 bases). V lost 1 base, J lost 2 bases, and 8 bases lay in between. The length of the CDR3 is 14 residues. Germline CDR1 and CDR2: ENHRY and SYGVKD. In DNA, the CDR3 is TGTGCCATCAGTGAGTGGGGCGGACAAGAGACCCAGTACTTC. This encodes CAISEWGGQETQYF.

On this clone itself: The sample contains more than one DNA sequence encoding this CDR3. The gene calls are TRBV27 and TRBJ2-5; a possible D gene is TRBD2 (5 bases). Germline CDR1 MNHEY, CDR2 SMNVEV (reference sequence). V lost 3 bases and J lost 5, with 7 bases in between. There are 12 residues in the CDR3. The CDR3 bases are TGTGCCAGCAGTTTTAGAGGGGAGACCCAGTACTTC. It yields the protein CASSFRGETQYF.

This CDR3 is CASSPGTGRANYGYTF. The CDR3 DNA is TGTGCCAGCAGTCCTGGGACAGGGAGAGCTAACTATGGCTACACCTTC. The chain recombines TRBV6-6 with TRBJ1-2; 9 positions agree with TRBD1. The junction had 7 bases not matched to a gene; V was cut back by 5 bases and J by 0 bases. In germline, CDR1 is MNHNY, CDR2 SVGAGI (reference sequence). The CDR3 totals 16 residues.

J is TRBJ2-5 and V is TRBV29-1; 7 positions match TRBD1. The J call is uncertain, as TRBJ2-7 better fits the DNA end. The CDR3 runs to 15 residues. Germline values: CDR1 SQVTM, CDR2 ANQGSEA. Here the CDR3 DNA reads TGCAGCGTTGAGGCAGGTGACAGGGAAAGTTACGAGCAGTACTTC. Protein: CSVEAGDRESYEQYF.

The gene calls are TRBV29-1 and TRBJ1-3; D might be TRBD1 (5 bases). Trimming cost V 7 bases and J 2 bases, with 9 bases left between them. Looked up from germline, CDR1 is SQVTM and CDR2 is ANQGSEA. This CDR3 contains 12 residues. The chain's CDR3 is CSAQQAGNTIYF. For the CDR3, the DNA is TGCAGCGCCCAACAGGCTGGAAACACCATATATTTT.

The chain joins TRBV7-6 to TRBJ2-7; 7 nucleotides agree with TRBD1. The germline gives CDR1 SGHVS, CDR2 FNYEAQ. This CDR3 comprises 16 residues. V lost 6 bases and J lost 5; bases outside the gene matches: 16. CDR3 coding DNA: TGTGCCAGCAGTCTTACAGGGGCAAACGAGAGGGACGAGCAGTACTTC. Translation gives CASSLTGANERDEQYF.

CDR3 sequence reads: CASSLGPYGVNQPQHF. For the CDR3, the DNA is TGTGCCAGCAGCTTGGGCCCCTACGGAGTCAATCAGCCCCAGCATTTT. The chain has TRBV5-6 and TRBJ1-5; no firm D call. Looked up from germline, CDR1 is SGHDT and CDR2 is YYEEEE. The CDR3 spans 16 residues. The germline V and J ends were trimmed by 0 bases and 3 bases, with 13 bases remaining between them.

This clone came up once. The V gene is TRBV11-2, the J gene TRBJ2-7, with D unresolved. Germline assignment: CDR1 SGHAT and CDR2 FQNNGV. The CDR3 is 14 residues long. Trimming cost V 5 bases and J 2 bases, with 13 bases left between them. The CDR3 DNA sequence: TGTGCCAGCAGCCCCTCCCCAGAGGCCTACGAGCAGTACTTC. As protein: CASSPSPEAYEQYF.

For this clone: Relative to the germline gene, one junction end is altered; a read error may explain this. V is TRBV7-9 and J is TRBJ2-2; TRBD2 aligns across 14 bases. From germline, CDR1 is SEHNR and CDR2 FQNEAQ (reference sequence). The length of the CDR3 is 19 residues. The CDR3 reads CSSSYGTSGSRVNTGELFF. The CDR3 bases are TGTTCCAGCAGCTACGGGACTAGCGGGAGTAGGGTGAACACCGGGGAGCTGTTTTTT.

The chain combines TRBV15 with TRBJ1-1; D is undetermined. The CDR3 is 15 amino acids. CDR1 and CDR2 (germline): LNHNV, YYDKDF (reference sequence). The V end was cut by 0 bases, the J end by 1 base, with 9 bases between. The CDR3 sequence is CATSRDVGRNTEAFF. The CDR3 nucleotides read TGTGCCACCAGCAGAGATGTGGGCCGGAACACTGAAGCTTTCTTT.

V and J are TRBV6-6 and TRBJ2-7; 13 nucleotides align to TRBD2. Germline CDR1 reads MNHNY; CDR2 reads SVGAGI (reference sequence). This CDR3 contains 15 residues. Unmatched junction bases numbered 3, after V lost 5 bases and J lost 2 bases. As DNA, the CDR3 is TGTGCCAGCAGTCGCACTAGCGGGAGGGCCTACGAGCAGTACTTC. The encoded protein is CASSRTSGRAYEQYF.

This chain joins TRBV6-1 and TRBJ2-7; D call uncertain. V was clipped by 6 bases and J by 2 bases, with 11 bases between them. Germline CDR1 reads MNHNS; CDR2 reads SASEGT. This CDR3 spans 13 amino acids. CDR3 sequence reads: CASSPGPTYEQYF. CDR3 DNA: TGTGCCAGCAGCCCTGGGCCCACCTACGAGCAGTACTTC.

This chain links TRBV6-1 with TRBJ2-3; D gene ambiguous. The CDR3 runs 15 residues. Germline V gene lookup returns CDR1 MNHNS and CDR2 SASEGT. V lost 4 bases and J 14 bases, leaving 25 bases between the germline ends. Written as DNA, the CDR3 is TGTGCCAGCAGTGTTCTTCCAGGTGCGAACTTAGTTCCGTATTTT. Its translation is CASSVLPGANLVPYF.

The chain joins TRBV7-9 to TRBJ2-4; 9 bases fit TRBD1. CDR3 length equals 13 residues. V trimming: 5 bases; J trimming: 9 bases; junction bases outside the gene matches: 5. Germline CDR1 reads SEHNR; CDR2 reads FQNEAQ (reference sequence). Written as DNA, the CDR3 is TGTGCCAGCAGCCAGCGACAGGGGGTCATTCAGTACTTC. It is translated as CASSQRQGVIQYF. The whole variable domain, filled in from reference TRBV7-9 and TRBJ2-4, reads DTGVSQNPRHKITKRGQNVTFRCDPISEHNRLYWYRQTLGQGPEFLTYFQNEAQLEKSRLLSDRFSAERPKGSFSTLEIQRTEQGDSAMYLCASSQRQGVIQYFGAGTRLSVL.

The CDR3 sequence is CASNAPGADDTEAFF. In DNA, the CDR3 is TGTGCCAGCAACGCTCCTGGGGCGGACGACACTGAAGCTTTCTTT. The rearrangement links TRBV5-4 to TRBJ1-1; D is possibly TRBD1 (5 bases). In germline, CDR1 is SGHNT, CDR2 YYREEE (reference sequence). Deletions cut 6 bases from V and 3 bases from J, with 18 bases between. The CDR3 is made up of 15 amino acids.

The V and J genes are TRBV15 and TRBJ2-7; D gene unclear. The germline gives CDR1 LNHNV, CDR2 YYDKDF (reference sequence). V lost 0 bases to trimming and J lost 3 bases, with 12 bases between them. The CDR3 length is 15 residues. The CDR3 is CATSRDLGSFYEQYF. CDR3 in DNA: TGTGCCACCAGCAGAGATCTGGGCAGCTTCTACGAGCAGTACTTC.

The chain joins TRBV2 to TRBJ2-1; 8 bases map to TRBD1. V was pared by 6 bases and J by 10 bases, with 17 bases of the junction left unmatched. CDR1 and CDR2 (germline): SNHLY, FYNNEI. CDR3 length: 16 amino acids. The CDR3, as DNA: TGTGCCAGCAGGTCGGTGGGACAGGTCGCCCCAGGAGAGCAGTTCTTC. Translation: CASRSVGQVAPGEQFF.